Below, 23 T cell receptor beta chains from the same sample are listed, as sequenced in a study of blood T cell repertoires in COVID-19. The repertoire was sequenced with immunoSEQ multiplex PCR; TCRdb's copy has only in-frame clones and lacks some. The sample contains around 220,000 clones, roughly 80% of which appear only once. Sequencing was done on a sample of peripheral blood. These receptors originate from a human donor in a cohort sampled during active COVID-19.

This rearrangement joins TRBV28 to TRBJ2-7, with 10 bases matching TRBD1. The junction had 12 bases not matched to a gene; V was cut back by 3 bases and J by 4 bases. The CDR3 is 17 amino acids. Germline V gene data show CDR1 as MDHEN and CDR2 as SYDVKM. CDR3 loop: CASSFIRAGTGEYEQYF. CDR3 nucleotides: TGTGCCAGCAGTTTTATTCGGGCCGGGACAGGGGAATACGAGCAGTACTTC.

The chain combines TRBV18 with TRBJ1-1; unclear D gene. Germline V gene data show CDR1 as KGHSH and CDR2 as LQKENI. With 3 bases removed from V and 0 bases from J, the gap between germline ends came to 11 bases. This CDR3 has 15 residues. The CDR3 sequence is CASSPVVSVNTEAFF. The CDR3 region has the DNA TGTGCCAGCTCACCGGTTGTCAGCGTGAACACTGAAGCTTTCTTT.

The V and J genes are TRBV6-2 or TRBV6-3 and TRBJ2-1, with 7 bases that match TRBD1. This CDR3 contains 12 residues. Trimming removed 6 bases from V and 7 bases from J; junction bases left unmatched: 3. From germline, CDR1 is MNHEY and CDR2 SVGEGT. CDR3: CASSRQGNEQFF. In DNA, the CDR3 is TGTGCCAGCAGCCGACAGGGAAATGAGCAGTTCTTC.

V gene TRBV15 combines with J gene TRBJ2-2; D gene ambiguous. The germline V gene encodes CDR1 LNHNV and CDR2 YYDKDF (reference sequence). CDR3 size: 15 residues. V gave up 0 bases and J gave up 6 bases, with 11 bases separating them. CDR3 nucleotide sequence: TGTGCCACCAGCAGAGAAGCCGCAATCCCCGGGGAGCTGTTTTTT. Translation gives CATSREAAIPGELFF.

The genes are TRBV18 and TRBJ2-3; D perhaps matches TRBD1 (6 bases). Germline V CDR1 and CDR2: KGHSH, LQKENI. V lost 3 bases and J 3 bases, leaving 16 bases between the germline ends. The CDR3 spans 16 residues. As DNA, the CDR3 is TGTGCCAGCTCACCCCTCGACAGGAGCGCTACAGATACGCAGTATTTT. Translating gives CASSPLDRSATDTQYF.

This chain connects TRBV28 to TRBJ2-5, with 10 positions matching TRBD1. CDR1 and CDR2 (germline): MDHEN, SYDVKM. The CDR3 runs 14 residues. Losses at the gene ends were 6 bases for V and 4 bases for J; bases not matched to a gene: 5. The CDR3 here is CASSRDRGRETQYF. In DNA form, the CDR3 reads TGTGCCAGCAGCCGGGACAGGGGTCGAGAGACCCAGTACTTC.

This chain connects TRBV4-3 to TRBJ2-3; 10 bases align to TRBD2. Trimming at V came to 1 base and at J to 7 bases, leaving 2 bases not matched to a gene. The CDR3 loop spans 14 amino acids. CDR1 and CDR2 from the germline V gene are LGHNA and YSLEER. DNA for the CDR3: TGCGCCAGCAGCCAAGGGACTAGCGGATATACGCAGTATTTT. Its protein is CASSQGTSGYTQYF.

The chain employs TRBV5-4 and TRBJ1-1, with 8 nucleotides matching TRBD1. Germline loops: CDR1 SGHNT, CDR2 YYREEE (reference sequence). This CDR3 is built from 16 residues. V dropped 4 bases and J dropped 5; count of bases not matched to a gene: 13. The CDR3 loop is CASSLTTGALRTEAFF. DNA for the CDR3: TGTGCCAGCAGCCTAACGACAGGGGCCCTTCGGACTGAAGCTTTCTTT.

The chain employs TRBV4-1 and TRBJ2-7; 9 bases align to TRBD2. Unmatched junction bases numbered 10, after V lost 0 bases and J lost 7 bases. CDR3 size: 16 residues. Germline V lookup: CDR1 MGHRA, CDR2 YSYEKL. CDR3 in amino acids: CASSQDPSGAPREQYF. The CDR3 DNA is TGCGCCAGCAGCCAAGATCCTAGCGGGGCCCCTCGGGAGCAGTACTTC.

The J gene is TRBJ1-2, the V gene TRBV5-5; the D gene is possibly TRBD1 (6 bases). Trimming removed 1 base at V and 8 bases at J, with 12 bases between. The germline CDR1 and CDR2 sequences are SGHKS and YYEKEE (reference sequence). This CDR3 has 13 residues. CDR3 DNA: TGTGCCAGCAGCTTGCGGGGGGCAGGAGGCTACACCTTC. It translates to CASSLRGAGGYTF. The whole variable domain, filled in from reference TRBV5-5 and TRBJ1-2, reads DAGVTQSPTHLIKTRGQQVTLRCSPISGHKSVSWYQQVLGQGPQFIFQYYEKEERGRGNFPDRFSARQFPNYSSELNVNALLLGDSALYLCASSLRGAGGYTFGSGTRLTVV.

The chain links TRBV30 to TRBJ1-4, with a possible D match to TRBD1 (5 bases). Germline CDR1 reads GTSNPN; CDR2 reads SVGIG (reference sequence). CDR3 length: 16 amino acids. The V gene lost 2 bases and the J gene lost 10 bases, with 23 bases spanning the gap. The CDR3 DNA follows: TGTGCCTGGAGTATGGTAGGGGCGCTGAGCCAGCCAAAACTGTTTTTT. It is translated as CAWSMVGALSQPKLFF.

A remark on this clone: Distinct nucleotide sequences in the sample also encode this CDR3. The rearrangement joins TRBV30 to TRBJ1-4; D remains ambiguous. The germline V and J ends were trimmed by 7 bases and 7 bases, with 16 bases remaining between them. This CDR3 has 13 amino acids. From germline, CDR1 is GTSNPN and CDR2 SVGIG (reference sequence). In DNA form, the CDR3 reads TGTGCCTCCCGAGGAGGAATCGGTGAAAAACTGTTTTTT. Amino acids: CASRGGIGEKLFF.

CDR3 in amino acids: CASRFTSGRNEQYF. CDR3 DNA: TGTGCCAGCCGATTTACAAGCGGGAGGAACGAGCAGTACTTC. V gene TRBV7-2 combines with J gene TRBJ2-7; 9 bases are a match to TRBD2. This CDR3 region has 14 residues. Unmatched junction bases numbered 10, after V lost 8 bases and J lost 5 bases. CDR1 and CDR2 (germline): SGHTA, FQGNSA.

The chain carries TRBV28 and TRBJ1-2; D not certain. Per germline, CDR1 MDHEN and CDR2 SYDVKM. Trimming cost V 8 bases and J 8 bases, with 15 bases left between them. The CDR3 covers 12 residues. CDR3 in amino acids: CASLPTAGGYTF. The CDR3 DNA is TGTGCCAGCTTACCCACGGCGGGAGGCTACACCTTC.

The chain recombines TRBV5-4 with TRBJ2-1; 12 bases are shared with TRBD2. V shed 3 bases, J shed 1 base, and the junction held 2 bases outside the gene matches. The germline CDR1 and CDR2 sequences are SGHNT and YYREEE (reference sequence). The CDR3 has 16 amino acids. The chain's CDR3 is CASSSSGRASYNEQFF. The CDR3 DNA reads as TGTGCCAGCAGCTCTAGCGGGAGGGCGTCCTACAATGAGCAGTTCTTC.

The V and J genes are TRBV24-1 and TRBJ2-2, with a tentative D call TRBD2 (5 bases). Germline V gene lookup returns CDR1 KGHDR and CDR2 SFDVKD. The CDR3 runs to 15 residues. Trimming left V 4 bases short and J 5 bases short, with 13 bases between. DNA for the CDR3: TGTGCCACCAGTGACCAAGGACGGGGAACCGGGGAGCTGTTTTTT. It codes for CATSDQGRGTGELFF.

This chain links TRBV7-2 with TRBJ2-7, with unresolved D. V shed 1 base and J shed 2 bases, with 12 bases lying between them. CDR3 length: 15 amino acids. Per germline, CDR1 SGHTA and CDR2 FQGNSA. The CDR3 loop is CASSLGRHQPYEQYF. The CDR3 coding sequence is TGTGCCAGCAGCTTAGGGCGGCACCAGCCCTACGAGCAGTACTTC.

In nucleotides, the CDR3 is TGTGCCAGCAGCTCTTATGCGGGACGGTCCCAAGAGACCCAGTACTTC. Amino acid sequence: CASSSYAGRSQETQYF. The chain combines TRBV11-2 with TRBJ2-5; a possible D gene is TRBD2 (6 bases). Germline V gene sequence: CDR1 SGHAT, CDR2 FQNNGV. This CDR3 has 16 amino acids. Deletions cut 4 bases from V and 1 base from J, with 16 bases between.

The rearrangement links TRBV28 to TRBJ2-7; D perhaps matches TRBD2 (7 bases). The V end lost 3 bases, the J end lost 5 bases, and 14 bases lay between the germline ends. Germline CDR1 and CDR2: MDHEN and SYDVKM. The CDR3 is made up of 14 amino acids. CDR3 region: CASSFSQGRDEQYF. The CDR3 DNA follows: TGTGCCAGCAGTTTTTCTCAGGGGAGGGACGAGCAGTACTTC.

There are a few counts of this clone. V is TRBV11-2 and J is TRBJ2-1; D is unresolved. The CDR3 contains 14 residues. The germline V gene has CDR1 SGHAT and CDR2 FQNNGV. With 6 bases removed from V and 1 base from J, the gap between germline ends came to 10 bases. CDR3 bases: TGTGCCAGCAGTCTGTACTGGTCCTACAATGAGCAGTTCTTC. Protein: CASSLYWSYNEQFF. Filled out from reference TRBV11-2 and TRBJ2-1, the complete variable domain reads EAGVAQSPRYKIIEKRQSVAFWCNPISGHATLYWYQQILGQGPKLLIQFQNNGVVDDSQLPKDRFSAERLKGVDSTLKIQPAKLEDSAVYLCASSLYWSYNEQFFGPGTRLTVL.

The V and J genes are TRBV24-1 and TRBJ1-2; 10 bases line up with TRBD1. V lost 4 bases and J lost 6; bases outside the gene matches: 13. CDR1 and CDR2 from the germline V gene are KGHDR and SFDVKD. This CDR3 region has 17 residues. CDR3 amino acids: CATSDPLSGTGDHGYTF. CDR3 DNA: TGTGCCACCAGTGACCCTCTCTCCGGGACAGGGGATCATGGCTACACCTTC.

CDR3 protein: CASSQVRAGGYEQYF. The DNA of the CDR3 is TGCGCCAGCAGCCAAGTCCGGGCGGGAGGCTACGAGCAGTACTTC. This sequence joins TRBV4-3 and TRBJ2-7; 8 positions agree with TRBD2. From germline, CDR1 is LGHNA and CDR2 YSLEER. V dropped 1 base and J dropped 3; count of bases not matched to a gene: 5. The CDR3 spans 15 residues.

The rearrangement uses TRBV2 and TRBJ1-1, with 8 bases that match TRBD1. With V trimmed by 7 bases and J by 9 bases, 10 bases remained unmatched. The CDR3 has 13 amino acids. Germline CDR1 and CDR2: SNHLY and FYNNEI. The CDR3 DNA is TGTGCCAGCATTTGGACAGGGCTAGATCAAGCTTTCTTT. This codes for CASIWTGLDQAFF.